The entry below describes one T cell receptor beta chain. The CDR3 totals 15 residues. With 2 bases removed from V and 0 bases from J, the gap between germline ends came to 8 bases. The germline V gene encodes CDR1 SGHTA and CDR2 FQGNSA. The record originates from a study of blood T cells in healthy people across ages. A second PCR of roughly 7 to 11 cycles used a sample-barcoded 5' primer and a J-beta primer mix. TCRdb redid the calling of the 5' RACE reads with MiXCR, one entry per CDR3 protein. Altogether roughly 550,000 distinct CDR3 sequences are present, around 24% being singletons, with the ten largest covering roughly 9%. These data are also associated with another study on T cells of mothers and their children.

The V call is TRBV7-2, the J call TRBJ1-5; no reliable D call. The sample consisted of blood. The sequence was collected from a boy younger than 18 in good health. CDR3 nucleotide sequence: TGTGCCAGCAGCTTACTCATAGATAGCAATCAGCCCCAGCATTTT. Amino acid sequence: CASSLLIDSNQPQHF. Full variable domain (outside the CDR3, taken from reference TRBV7-2 and TRBJ1-5): GAGVSQSPSNKVTEKGKDVELRCDPISGHTALYWYRQSLGQGLEFLIYFQGNSAPDKSGLPSDRFSAERTGGSVSTLTIQRTQQEDSAVYLCASSLLIDSNQPQHFGDGTRLSIL.